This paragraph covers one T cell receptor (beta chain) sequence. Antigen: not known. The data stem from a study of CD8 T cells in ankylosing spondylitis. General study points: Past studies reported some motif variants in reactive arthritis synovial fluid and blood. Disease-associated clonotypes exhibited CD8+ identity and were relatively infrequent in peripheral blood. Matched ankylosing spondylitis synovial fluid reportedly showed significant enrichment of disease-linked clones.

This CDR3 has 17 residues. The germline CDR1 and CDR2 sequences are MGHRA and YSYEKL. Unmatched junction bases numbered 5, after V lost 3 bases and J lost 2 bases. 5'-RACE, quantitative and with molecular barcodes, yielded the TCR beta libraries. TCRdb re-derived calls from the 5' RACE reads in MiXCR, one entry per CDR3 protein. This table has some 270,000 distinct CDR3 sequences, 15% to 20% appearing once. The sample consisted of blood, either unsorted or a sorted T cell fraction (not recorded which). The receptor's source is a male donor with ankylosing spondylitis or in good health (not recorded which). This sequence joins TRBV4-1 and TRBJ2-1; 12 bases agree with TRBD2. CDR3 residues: CASSHPTSGSPYNEQFF. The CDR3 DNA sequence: TGCGCCAGCAGCCATCCGACTAGCGGGAGCCCCTACAATGAGCAGTTCTTC.